This T cell receptor (beta chain) was identified in a study of blood T cell repertoires in COVID-19. Study overall: Samples taken during acute and convalescent COVID-19 were collected in the United States, Italy and Spain. T cells, B-cell-depleted T cells, or PBMCs supplied cDNA or gDNA.

Original methodology: Reference gene primer amplification yielded estimated nucleated cell counts. Method: immunoSEQ multiplex PCR; TCRdb's copy keeps in-frame clones and lacks some. The V and J calls and clone size are taken from that table; D and trimming were inferred from the DNA. This sample has some 160,000 clones, with roughly 79% found just once. This clone was detected only once. Trimming cost V 5 bases and J 8 bases; bases outside gene matches: 9. The CDR3 is 16 amino acids. The germline V gene encodes CDR1 SGHTA and CDR2 FQGNSA. Sequenced sample: peripheral blood. The clonotype originates from a man aged 50 to 60 with active or convalescent COVID-19. The chain recombines TRBV7-2 with TRBJ2-1; 13 positions match TRBD2. CDR3 loop: CASSTSRTSGSYEQFF. The CDR3 DNA sequence: TGTGCCAGCAGCACCTCCAGGACTAGCGGGAGTTATGAGCAGTTCTTC.